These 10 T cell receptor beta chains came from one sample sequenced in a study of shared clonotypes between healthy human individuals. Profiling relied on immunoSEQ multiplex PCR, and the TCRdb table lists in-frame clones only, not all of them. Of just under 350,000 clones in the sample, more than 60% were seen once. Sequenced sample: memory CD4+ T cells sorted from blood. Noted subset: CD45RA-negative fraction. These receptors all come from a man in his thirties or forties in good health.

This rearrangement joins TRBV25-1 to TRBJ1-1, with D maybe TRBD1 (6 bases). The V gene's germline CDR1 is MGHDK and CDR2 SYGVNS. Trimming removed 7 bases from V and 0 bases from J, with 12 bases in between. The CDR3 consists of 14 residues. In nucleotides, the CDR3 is TGTGCCAGCACGAACGGACAGATGAACACTGAAGCTTTCTTT. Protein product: CASTNGQMNTEAFF.

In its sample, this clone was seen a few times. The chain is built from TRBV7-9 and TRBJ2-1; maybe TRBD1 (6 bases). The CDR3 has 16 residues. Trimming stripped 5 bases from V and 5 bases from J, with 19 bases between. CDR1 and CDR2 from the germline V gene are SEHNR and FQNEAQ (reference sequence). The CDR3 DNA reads TGTGCCAGCAGCACCCCGTCCAGGGGTCACCACAATGAGCAGTTCTTC. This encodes CASSTPSRGHHNEQFF. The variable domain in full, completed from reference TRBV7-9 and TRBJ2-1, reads DTGVSQNPRHKITKRGQNVTFRCDPISEHNRLYWYRQTLGQGPEFLTYFQNEAQLEKSRLLSDRFSAERPKGSFSTLEIQRTEQGDSAMYLCASSTPSRGHHNEQFFGPGTRLTVL.

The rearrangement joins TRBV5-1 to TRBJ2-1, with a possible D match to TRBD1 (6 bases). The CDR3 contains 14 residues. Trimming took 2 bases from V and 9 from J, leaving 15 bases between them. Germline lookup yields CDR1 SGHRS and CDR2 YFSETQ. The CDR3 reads CASSLGQPEGEQFF. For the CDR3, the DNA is TGCGCCAGCAGCTTAGGACAGCCCGAGGGTGAGCAGTTCTTC. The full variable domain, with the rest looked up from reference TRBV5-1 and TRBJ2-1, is KAGVTQTPRYLIKTRGQQVTLSCSPISGHRSVSWYQQTPGQGLQFLFEYFSETQRNKGNFPGRFSGRQFSNSRSEMNVSTLELGDSALYLCASSLGQPEGEQFFGPGTRLTVL.

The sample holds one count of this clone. CDR3 in DNA: TGTGCCAGCACCGAACAGGGAAGCAATCAGCCCCAGCATTTT. The encoded protein is CASTEQGSNQPQHF. The chain couples TRBV28 to TRBJ1-5, with a tentative D call TRBD1 (6 bases). Germline V gives CDR1 MDHEN, CDR2 SYDVKM. There are 14 residues in the CDR3. Trimming removed 7 bases at V and 1 base at J, with 11 bases between.

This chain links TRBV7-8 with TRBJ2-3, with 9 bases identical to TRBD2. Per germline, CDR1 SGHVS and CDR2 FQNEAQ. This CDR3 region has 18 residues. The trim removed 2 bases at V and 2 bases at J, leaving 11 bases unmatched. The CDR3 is CASSLLNLAGEVTDTQYF. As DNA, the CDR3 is TGTGCCAGCAGCTTACTGAACTTAGCGGGAGAAGTCACAGATACGCAGTATTTT.

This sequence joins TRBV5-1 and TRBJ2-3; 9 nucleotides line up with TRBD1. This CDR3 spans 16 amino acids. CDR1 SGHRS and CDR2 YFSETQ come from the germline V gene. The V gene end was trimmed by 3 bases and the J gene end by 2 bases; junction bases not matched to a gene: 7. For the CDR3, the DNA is TGCGCCAGCAGCTGGATGGGACAGGGTAACACAGATACGCAGTATTTT. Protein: CASSWMGQGNTDTQYF.

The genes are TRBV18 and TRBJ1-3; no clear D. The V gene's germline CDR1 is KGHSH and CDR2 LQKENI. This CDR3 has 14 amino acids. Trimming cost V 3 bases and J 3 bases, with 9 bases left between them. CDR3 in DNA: TGTGCCAGCTCACCGGGTCCGAGTGGAAACACCATATATTTT. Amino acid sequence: CASSPGPSGNTIYF.

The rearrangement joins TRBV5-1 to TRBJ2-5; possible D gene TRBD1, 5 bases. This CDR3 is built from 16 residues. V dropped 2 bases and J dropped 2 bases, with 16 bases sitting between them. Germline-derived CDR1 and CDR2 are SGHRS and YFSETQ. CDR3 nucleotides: TGCGCCAGCAGCTTTTCAGGGCGTTCCGAACAAGAGACCCAGTACTTC. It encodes CASSFSGRSEQETQYF.

This chain's CDR3 is CASSVGTGLEQFF. The CDR3 DNA reads TGTGCCAGCAGCGTCGGGACAGGGCTCGAGCAGTTCTTC. The chain links TRBV9 to TRBJ2-1; 9 nucleotides match TRBD1. The CDR3 covers 13 residues. The V and J ends lost 2 bases and 10 bases, in that order; junction bases with no gene match: 4. CDR1 and CDR2 (germline): SGDLS, YYNGEE.

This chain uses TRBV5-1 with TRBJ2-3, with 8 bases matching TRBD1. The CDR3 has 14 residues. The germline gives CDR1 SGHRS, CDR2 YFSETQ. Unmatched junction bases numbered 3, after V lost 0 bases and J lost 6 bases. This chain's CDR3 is CASSLGTGWDTQYF. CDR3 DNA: TGCGCCAGCAGCTTGGGGACAGGGTGGGATACGCAGTATTTT. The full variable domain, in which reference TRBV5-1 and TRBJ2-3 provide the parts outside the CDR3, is KAGVTQTPRYLIKTRGQQVTLSCSPISGHRSVSWYQQTPGQGLQFLFEYFSETQRNKGNFPGRFSGRQFSNSRSEMNVSTLELGDSALYLCASSLGTGWDTQYFGPGTRLTVL.